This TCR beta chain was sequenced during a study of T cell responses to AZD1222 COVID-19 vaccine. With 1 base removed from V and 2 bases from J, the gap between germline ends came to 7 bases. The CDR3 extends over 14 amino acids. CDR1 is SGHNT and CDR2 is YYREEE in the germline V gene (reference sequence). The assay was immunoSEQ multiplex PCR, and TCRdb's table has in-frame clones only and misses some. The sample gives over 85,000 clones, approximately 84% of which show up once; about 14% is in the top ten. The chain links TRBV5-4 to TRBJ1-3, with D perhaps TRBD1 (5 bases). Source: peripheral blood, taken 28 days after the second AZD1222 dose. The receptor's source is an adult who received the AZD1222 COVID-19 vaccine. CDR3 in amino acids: CASSLQGPGNTIYF. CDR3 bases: TGTGCCAGCAGCTTGCAGGGACCTGGAAACACCATATATTTT. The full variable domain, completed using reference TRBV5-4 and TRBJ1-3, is ETGVTQSPTHLIKTRGQQVTLRCSSQSGHNTVSWYQQALGQGPQFIFQYYREEENGRGNFPPRFSGLQFPNYSSELNVNALELDDSALYLCASSLQGPGNTIYFGEGSWLTVV.